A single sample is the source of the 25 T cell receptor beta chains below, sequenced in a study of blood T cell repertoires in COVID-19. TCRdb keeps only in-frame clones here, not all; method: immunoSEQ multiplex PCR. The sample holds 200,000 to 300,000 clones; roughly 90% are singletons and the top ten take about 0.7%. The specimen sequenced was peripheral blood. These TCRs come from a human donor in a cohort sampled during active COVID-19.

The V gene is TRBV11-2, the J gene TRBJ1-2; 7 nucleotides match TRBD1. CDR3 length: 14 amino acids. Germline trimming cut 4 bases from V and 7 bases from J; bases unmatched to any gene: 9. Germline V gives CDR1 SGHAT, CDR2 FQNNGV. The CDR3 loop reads CASSSPGGQGGYTF. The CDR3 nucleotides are TGTGCCAGCAGCTCCCCAGGGGGGCAGGGTGGCTACACCTTC.

CDR3 sequence reads: CASSYPRGATHEQFF. CDR3 bases: TGTGCCAGCAGTTACCCTCGGGGGGCCACCCATGAGCAGTTCTTC. The rearrangement uses TRBV6-2 or TRBV6-3 and TRBJ2-1, with D perhaps TRBD2 (7 bases). V gave up 2 bases and J gave up 8 bases, with 16 bases separating them. The germline CDR1 and CDR2 sequences are MNHEY and SVGEGT. The CDR3 runs 15 residues.

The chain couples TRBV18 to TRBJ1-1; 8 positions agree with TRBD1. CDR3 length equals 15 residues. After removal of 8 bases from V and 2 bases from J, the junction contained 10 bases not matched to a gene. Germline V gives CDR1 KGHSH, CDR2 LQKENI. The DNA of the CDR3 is TGTGCCAGCCTGGGACAGGAACTCGCAAACACTGAAGCTTTCTTT. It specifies CASLGQELANTEAFF. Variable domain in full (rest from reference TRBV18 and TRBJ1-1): NAGVMQNPRHLVRRRGQEARLRCSPMKGHSHVYWYRQLPEEGLKFMVYLQKENIIDESGMPKERFSAEFPKEGPSILRIQQVVRGDSAAYFCASLGQELANTEAFFGQGTRLTVV.

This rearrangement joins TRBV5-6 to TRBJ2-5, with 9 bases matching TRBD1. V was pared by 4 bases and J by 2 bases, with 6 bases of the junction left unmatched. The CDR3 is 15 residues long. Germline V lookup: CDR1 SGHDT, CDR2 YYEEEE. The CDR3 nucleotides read TGTGCCAGCAGCCTACAGGGACAGGGACAAGAGACCCAGTACTTC. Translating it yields CASSLQGQGQETQYF.

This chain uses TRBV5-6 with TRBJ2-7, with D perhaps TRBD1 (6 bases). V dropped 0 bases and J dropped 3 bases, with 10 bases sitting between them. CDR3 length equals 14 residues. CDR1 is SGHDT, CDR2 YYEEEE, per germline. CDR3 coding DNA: TGTGCCAGCAGCTTGGCCGGGACAATCTACGAGCAGTACTTC. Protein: CASSLAGTIYEQYF.

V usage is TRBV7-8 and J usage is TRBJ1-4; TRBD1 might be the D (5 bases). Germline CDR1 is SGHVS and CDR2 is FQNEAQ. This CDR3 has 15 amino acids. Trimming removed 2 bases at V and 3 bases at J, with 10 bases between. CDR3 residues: CASSLRQGSNEKLFF. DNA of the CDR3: TGTGCCAGCAGCTTAAGGCAGGGATCTAATGAAAAACTGTTTTTT.

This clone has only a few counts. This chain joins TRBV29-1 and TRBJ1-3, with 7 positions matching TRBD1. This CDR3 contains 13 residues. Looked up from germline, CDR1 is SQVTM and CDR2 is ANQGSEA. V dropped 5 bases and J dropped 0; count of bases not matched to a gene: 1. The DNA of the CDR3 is TGCAGCGTTAGGACAGGCTCTGGAAACACCATATATTTT. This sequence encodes CSVRTGSGNTIYF.

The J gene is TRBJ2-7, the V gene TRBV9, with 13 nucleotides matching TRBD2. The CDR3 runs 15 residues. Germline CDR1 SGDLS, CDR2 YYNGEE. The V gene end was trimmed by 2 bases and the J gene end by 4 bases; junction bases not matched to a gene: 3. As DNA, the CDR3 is TGTGCCAGCAGCGTCGCGGGACTAGCGGGATACGAGCAGTACTTC. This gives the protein CASSVAGLAGYEQYF.

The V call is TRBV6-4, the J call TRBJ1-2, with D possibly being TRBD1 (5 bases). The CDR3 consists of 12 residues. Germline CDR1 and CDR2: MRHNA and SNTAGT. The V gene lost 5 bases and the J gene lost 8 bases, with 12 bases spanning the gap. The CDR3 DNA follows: TGTGCCAGCAGTACCTACAGGTGGGGCTACACCTTC. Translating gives CASSTYRWGYTF.

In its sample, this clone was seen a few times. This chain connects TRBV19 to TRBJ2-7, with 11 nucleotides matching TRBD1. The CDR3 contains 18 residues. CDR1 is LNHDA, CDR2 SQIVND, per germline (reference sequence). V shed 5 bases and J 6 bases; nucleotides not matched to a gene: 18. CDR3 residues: CASSPPSFPGQGVGEQYF. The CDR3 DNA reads TGTGCCAGTAGTCCCCCCTCCTTTCCGGGACAGGGGGTTGGCGAGCAGTACTTC.

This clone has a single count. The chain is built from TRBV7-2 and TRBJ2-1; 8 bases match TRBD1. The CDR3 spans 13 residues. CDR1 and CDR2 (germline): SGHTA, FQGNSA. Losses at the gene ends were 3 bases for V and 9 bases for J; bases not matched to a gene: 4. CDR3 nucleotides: TGTGCCAGCAGCTTGACAGGGGTAGGTGAGCAGTTCTTC. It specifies CASSLTGVGEQFF.

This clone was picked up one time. The CDR3 DNA reads TGTGCCGGAACGACAGGCTACTCACCCCTCCACTTT. This encodes CAGTTGYSPLHF. The rearrangement uses TRBV2 and TRBJ1-6; a weak D match, TRBD1 (6 bases). This CDR3 spans 12 amino acids. Trimming shortened V by 11 bases and J by 10 bases, and 15 bases separated the two germline ends. In germline, CDR1 is SNHLY, CDR2 FYNNEI.

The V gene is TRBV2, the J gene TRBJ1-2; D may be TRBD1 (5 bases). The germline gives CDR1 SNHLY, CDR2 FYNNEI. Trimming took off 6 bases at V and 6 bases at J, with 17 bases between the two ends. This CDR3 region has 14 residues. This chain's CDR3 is CASRGGAARHGYTF. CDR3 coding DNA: TGTGCCAGCAGGGGTGGGGCGGCGCGACATGGCTACACCTTC.

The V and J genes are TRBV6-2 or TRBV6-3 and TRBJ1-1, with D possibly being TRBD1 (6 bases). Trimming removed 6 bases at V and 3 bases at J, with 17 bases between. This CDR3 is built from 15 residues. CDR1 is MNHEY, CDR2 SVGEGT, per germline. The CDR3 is CASSQNRAVDTEAFF. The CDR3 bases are TGTGCCAGCAGCCAAAACAGGGCCGTGGACACTGAAGCTTTCTTT.

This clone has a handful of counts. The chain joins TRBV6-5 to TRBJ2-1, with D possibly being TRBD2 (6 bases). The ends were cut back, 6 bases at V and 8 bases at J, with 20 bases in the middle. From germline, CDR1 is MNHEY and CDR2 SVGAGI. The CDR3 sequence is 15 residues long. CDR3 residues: CASSLTGGSADEQFF. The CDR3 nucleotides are TGTGCCAGCAGCCTCACCGGGGGTTCCGCAGATGAGCAGTTCTTC.

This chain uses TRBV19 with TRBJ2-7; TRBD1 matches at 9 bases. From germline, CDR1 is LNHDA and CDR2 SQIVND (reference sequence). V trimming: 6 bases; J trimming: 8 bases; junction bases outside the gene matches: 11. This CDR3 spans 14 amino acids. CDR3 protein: CASRLGQGRSQQYF. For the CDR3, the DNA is TGTGCCAGTAGGTTGGGACAGGGCAGGTCCCAGCAGTACTTC.

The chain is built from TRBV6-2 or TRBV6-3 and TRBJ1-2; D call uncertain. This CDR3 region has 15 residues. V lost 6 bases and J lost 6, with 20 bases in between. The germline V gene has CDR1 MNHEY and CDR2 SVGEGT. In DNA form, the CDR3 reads TGTGCCAGCAGCCCGACGTTGCAGGATGAAAATGGCTACACCTTC. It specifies CASSPTLQDENGYTF.

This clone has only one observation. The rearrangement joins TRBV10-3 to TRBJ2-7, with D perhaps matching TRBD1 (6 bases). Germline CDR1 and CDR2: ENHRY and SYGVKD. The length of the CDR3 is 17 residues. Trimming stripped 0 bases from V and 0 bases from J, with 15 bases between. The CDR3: CAISESGEQGTSYEQYF. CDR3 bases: TGTGCCATCAGTGAGTCGGGGGAACAGGGAACCTCCTACGAGCAGTACTTC.

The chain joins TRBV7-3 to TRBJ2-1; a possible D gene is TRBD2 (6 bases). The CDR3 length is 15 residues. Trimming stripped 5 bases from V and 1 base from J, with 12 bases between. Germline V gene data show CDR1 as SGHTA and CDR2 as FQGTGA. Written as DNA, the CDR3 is TGTGCCAGCAGCCGTAGCGGAGGGTCCTACAATGAGCAGTTCTTC. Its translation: CASSRSGGSYNEQFF.

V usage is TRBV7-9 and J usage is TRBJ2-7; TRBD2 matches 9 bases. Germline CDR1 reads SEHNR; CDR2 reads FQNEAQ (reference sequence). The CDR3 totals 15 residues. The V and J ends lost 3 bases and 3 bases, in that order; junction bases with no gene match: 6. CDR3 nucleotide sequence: TGTGCCAGCAGCTTGGTGCGGGGGGGCCTCTACGAGCAGTACTTC. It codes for CASSLVRGGLYEQYF.

The CDR3 reads CASSEADGRRGYEQFF. Here the CDR3 DNA reads TGTGCCAGCAGTGAAGCCGACGGGAGGCGTGGTTATGAGCAGTTCTTC. V gene TRBV6-1 combines with J gene TRBJ2-1, with 7 bases identical to TRBD2. The CDR3 runs to 16 residues. V dropped 0 bases and J dropped 8; count of bases not matched to a gene: 10. CDR1 and CDR2 (germline): MNHNS, SASEGT.

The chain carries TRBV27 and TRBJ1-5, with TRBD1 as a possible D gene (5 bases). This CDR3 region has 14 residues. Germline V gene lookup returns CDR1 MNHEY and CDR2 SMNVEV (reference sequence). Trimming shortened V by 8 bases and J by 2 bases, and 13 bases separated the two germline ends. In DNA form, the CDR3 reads TGTGCCAGCGCCTCAGGGTTTGGCAATCAGCCCCAGCATTTT. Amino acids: CASASGFGNQPQHF.

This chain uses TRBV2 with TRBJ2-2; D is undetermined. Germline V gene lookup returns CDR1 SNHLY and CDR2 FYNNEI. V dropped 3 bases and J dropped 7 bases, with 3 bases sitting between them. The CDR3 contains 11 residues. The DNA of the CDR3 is TGTGCCAGCAGTGAGTACGGGGAGCTGTTTTTT. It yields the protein CASSEYGELFF. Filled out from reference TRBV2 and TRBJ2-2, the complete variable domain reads EPEVTQTPSHQVTQMGQEVILRCVPISNHLYFYWYRQILGQKVEFLVSFYNNEISEKSEIFDDQFSVERPDGSNFTLKIRSTKLEDSAMYFCASSEYGELFFGEGSRLTVL.

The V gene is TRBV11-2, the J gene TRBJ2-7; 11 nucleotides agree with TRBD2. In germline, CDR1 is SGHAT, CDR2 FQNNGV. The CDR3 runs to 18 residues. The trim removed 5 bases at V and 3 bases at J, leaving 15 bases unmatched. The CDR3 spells CASSPRGASGRPLYEQYF. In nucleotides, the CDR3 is TGTGCCAGCAGCCCACGTGGGGCTAGCGGGAGGCCGCTCTACGAGCAGTACTTC.

The CDR3: CASSIRVTPAHNEQFF. The DNA for the CDR3 is TGTGCCAGTAGTATCAGGGTTACCCCAGCCCACAATGAGCAGTTCTTC. V is TRBV19 and J is TRBJ2-1, with D tentatively TRBD1 (5 bases). Per the germline V gene, CDR1 is LNHDA and CDR2 is SQIVND (reference sequence). The CDR3 has 16 amino acids. V dropped 3 bases and J dropped 5 bases, with 17 bases sitting between them.